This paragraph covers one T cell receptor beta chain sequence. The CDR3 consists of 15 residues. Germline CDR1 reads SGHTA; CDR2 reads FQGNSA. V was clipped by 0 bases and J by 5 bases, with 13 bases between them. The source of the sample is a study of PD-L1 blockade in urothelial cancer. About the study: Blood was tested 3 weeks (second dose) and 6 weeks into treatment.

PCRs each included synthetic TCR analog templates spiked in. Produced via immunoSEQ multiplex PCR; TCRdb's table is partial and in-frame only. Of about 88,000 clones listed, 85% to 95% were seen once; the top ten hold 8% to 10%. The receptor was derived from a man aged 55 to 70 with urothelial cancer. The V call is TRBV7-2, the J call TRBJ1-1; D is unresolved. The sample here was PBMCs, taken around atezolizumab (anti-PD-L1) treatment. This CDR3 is CASSLARTSGTEAFF. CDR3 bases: TGTGCCAGCAGCTTAGCGCGTACATCGGGGACTGAAGCTTTCTTT.